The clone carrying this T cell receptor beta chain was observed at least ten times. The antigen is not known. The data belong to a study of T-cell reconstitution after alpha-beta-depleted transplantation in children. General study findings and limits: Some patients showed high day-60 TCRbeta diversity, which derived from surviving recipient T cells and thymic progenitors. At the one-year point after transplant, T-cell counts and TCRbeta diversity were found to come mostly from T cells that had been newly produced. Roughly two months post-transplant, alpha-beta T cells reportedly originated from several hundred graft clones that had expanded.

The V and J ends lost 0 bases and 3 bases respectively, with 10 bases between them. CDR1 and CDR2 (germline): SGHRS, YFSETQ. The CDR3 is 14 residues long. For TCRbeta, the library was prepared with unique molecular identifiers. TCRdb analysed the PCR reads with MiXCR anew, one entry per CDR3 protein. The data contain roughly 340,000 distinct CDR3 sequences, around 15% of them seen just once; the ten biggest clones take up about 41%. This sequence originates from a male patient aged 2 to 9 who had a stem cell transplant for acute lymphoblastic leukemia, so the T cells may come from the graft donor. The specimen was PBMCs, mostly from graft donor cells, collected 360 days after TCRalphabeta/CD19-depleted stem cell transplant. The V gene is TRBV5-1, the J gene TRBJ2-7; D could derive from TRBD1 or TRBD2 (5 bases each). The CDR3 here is CASSLVAGSYEQYF. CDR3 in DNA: TGCGCCAGCAGCTTGGTCGCAGGGAGCTACGAGCAGTACTTC.